A single T cell receptor beta chain is shown here with its context. The source of the sample is a study of blood T cell repertoires in COVID-19. Study information: Some COVID-19 samples were acute and others convalescent; all came from the United States, Italy and Spain. The analysed material was cDNA or gDNA that came from T cells, B-cell-depleted T cells, or PBMCs.

Germline V gives CDR1 LNHDA, CDR2 SQIVND (reference sequence). The CDR3 totals 13 residues. Trimming removed 3 bases at V and 4 bases at J, with 9 bases between. Source study methods: It was from reference gene primer amplification that nucleated cell counts were estimated. Only in-frame clones appear in the TCRdb table, and some are missing; sequencing was by immunoSEQ multiplex PCR. The V and J calls and clone size are taken from that table; D and trimming were inferred from the DNA. The sample lists some 670,000 clones, 90% seen once, with about 0.24% in the top ten. This sequence joins TRBV19 and TRBJ1-1; D is perhaps TRBD1 (6 bases). This receptor was obtained from a woman aged 18-35 years with acute or convalescent COVID-19. The sample consisted of peripheral blood. This CDR3 reads CASSMTGRTEAFF. The CDR3 nucleotides read TGTGCCAGTAGTATGACAGGTCGCACTGAAGCTTTCTTT.